These T cell receptor beta chains were read from a single sample in a study of metastatic and nonmetastatic thyroid tumors. TCRdb re-called the PCR reads via MiXCR. The table has tens of thousands of clones, about 30% seen once. Sample: tumor tissue. These receptor sequences come from a female donor with papillary thyroid cancer or a benign thyroid nodule (not recorded which). Some clones in this sample may be carry-over from other donors' samples. Both conserved end residues are trimmed from each CDR3. Clone size, where shown, is once, few, many, or a class for clones that have expanded.

abundance | v_gene | CDR3aa
- | TRBV18 | ASSLKQTGMDQPQH
- | TRBV19 | ASSIKKGTEAF
- | TRBV6-1 | ASRWTSGEAGYT
many | TRBV4-1 | ASSQDQALNTEAF
many | TRBV20-1 | SARQNTEAF
medium-sized | TRBV19 | ASSTSGMSTDTQY
- | TRBV20-1 | SSFAGARGTEAF
- | TRBV5-1 | ASSLDGWGANVLT
many | TRBV19 | ASSPTRGRETIQY
many | TRBV6-1 | ASSQGTGDEKLF
- | TRBV20-1 | SADSGGPPSTDTQY
- | TRBV7-9 | ASYGRHMNAEAF
many | TRBV5-6 | ASQLAGGFTGELF
many | TRBV20-1 | SAEEQGAYEQY
few | TRBV6-2/TRBV6-3 | ASRDREEEGYT
many | TRBV5-1 | ASSLGGLAGRRSTDTQY
medium-sized | TRBV20-1 | SALPGGSYEQY
few | TRBV28 | ASGRFYEQY
- | TRBV30 | AFALVFIYEQY
- | TRBV28 | ASSLWAKNSPLH
- | TRBV20-1 | SAPRTGCSYEHY
- | TRBV5-1 | ASSTHGDEASPLH
many | TRBV7-9 | ASSSSTTAREQY
many | TRBV6-2/TRBV6-3 | ASSYFPLAGDTDTQY
many | TRBV4-3 | ASSPGAQARGETQY
few | TRBV2 | ASCVLSYEQY